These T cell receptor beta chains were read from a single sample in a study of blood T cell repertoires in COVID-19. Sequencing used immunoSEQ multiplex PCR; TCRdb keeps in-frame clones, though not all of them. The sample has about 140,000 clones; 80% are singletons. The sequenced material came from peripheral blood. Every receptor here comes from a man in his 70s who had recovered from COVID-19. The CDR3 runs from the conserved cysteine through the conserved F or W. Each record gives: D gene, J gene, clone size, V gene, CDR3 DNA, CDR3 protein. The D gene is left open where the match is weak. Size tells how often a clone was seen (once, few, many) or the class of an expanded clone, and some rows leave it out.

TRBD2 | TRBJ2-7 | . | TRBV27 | TGTGCCAGCAGTGAACTCATCGGGGGGGCTTACGAGCAGTACTTC | CASSELIGGAYEQYF
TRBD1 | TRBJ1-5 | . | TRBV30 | TGTGCCTGGTCCTTCGTTGGGACAGGCAATCAGCCCCAGCATTTT | CAWSFVGTGNQPQHF
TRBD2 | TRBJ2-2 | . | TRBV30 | TGTGCCTGGAGTGTAAGGCTAGCGGTGAACACCGGGGAGCTGTTTTTT | CAWSVRLAVNTGELFF
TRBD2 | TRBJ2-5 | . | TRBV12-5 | TGTGCTAGTGGTTTGTCCCGGGAGGGGGAAGTAGAGACCCAGTACTTC | CASGLSREGEVETQYF
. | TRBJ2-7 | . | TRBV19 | TGTGCCAGTAGTATTTACAGGAGCTCCTCCTACGAGCAGTACTTC | CASSIYRSSSYEQYF
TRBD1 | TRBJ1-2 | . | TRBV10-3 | TGTGCCATCAACCGACAGGGTAATGGCTACACCTTC | CAINRQGNGYTF
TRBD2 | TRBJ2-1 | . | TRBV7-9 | TGTGCCAGCAGCTTGATTGGCGGGGGTAGCCCGGGGCAGTTCTTC | CASSLIGGGSPGQFF
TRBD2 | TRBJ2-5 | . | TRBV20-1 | TGCAGTGCTAGTGACGGGAGGGCCCTAGAGACCCAGTACTTC | CSASDGRALETQYF
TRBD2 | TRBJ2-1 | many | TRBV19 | TGTGCCAGTAGTTTAACTAGCGGGAGTCAGCAGTTCTTC | CASSLTSGSQQFF
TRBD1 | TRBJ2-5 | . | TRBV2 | TGTGCCAGCTGCCGGGACAGGAACATGTACCAAGAGACCCAGTACTTC | CASCRDRNMYQETQYF
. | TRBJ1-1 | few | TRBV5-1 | TGCGCCAGCAGCTTGCGACGCGGAGGGAACACTGAAGCTTTCTTT | CASSLRRGGNTEAFF
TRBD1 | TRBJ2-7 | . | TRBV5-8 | TGTGCCAGCAGCTTGGCCAGACAGGGCTCCTACGAGCAGTACTTC | CASSLARQGSYEQYF
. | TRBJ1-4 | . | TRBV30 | TGTGCCTGGGGTCGTACTAATGAAAAACTGTTTTTT | CAWGRTNEKLFF
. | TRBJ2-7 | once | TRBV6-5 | TGTGCCAGCAGTTACTCTGGGGGCCCAGCCTACGAGCAGTACTTC | CASSYSGGPAYEQYF
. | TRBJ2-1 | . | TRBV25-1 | TGTGCCAGCAGTGAATCAGGCCCGATCTACAATGAGCAGTTCTTC | CASSESGPIYNEQFF
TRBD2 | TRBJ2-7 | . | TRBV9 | TGTGCCAGCAGCGTAGGAATTAGCGGGTTGGGCTACGAGCAGTACTTC | CASSVGISGLGYEQYF
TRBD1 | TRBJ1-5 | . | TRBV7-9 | TGTGCCAGCAGCCTCGACAGGGTCAATCAGCCCCAGCATTTT | CASSLDRVNQPQHF
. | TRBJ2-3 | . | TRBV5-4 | TGTGCCAGCAGCTTGGGAGGTGGGGCCAGCACAGATACGCAGTATTTT | CASSLGGGASTDTQYF
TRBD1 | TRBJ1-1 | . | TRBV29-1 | TGCAGCGGTTGGGACAGACTTTTAAAAGCTTTCTTT | CSGWDRLLKAFF
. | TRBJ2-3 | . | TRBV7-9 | TGTGCCAGCAGCTTAGTTGAACGAGCGAAAGATACGCAGTATTTT | CASSLVERAKDTQYF
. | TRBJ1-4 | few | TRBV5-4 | TGTGCCAGCAGCTCCCAGGGGCTGAGTAATGAAAAACTGTTTTTT | CASSSQGLSNEKLFF
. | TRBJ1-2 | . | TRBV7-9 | TGTGCCAGCAGCTTAGGAGGATCTTTGAGCTATGGCTACACCTTC | CASSLGGSLSYGYTF
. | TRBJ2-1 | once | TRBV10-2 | TGCGCCAGCAGTGACGGCCAGACGGGCTACAATGAGCAGTTCTTC | CASSDGQTGYNEQFF
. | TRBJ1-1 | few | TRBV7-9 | TGTGCCAGCAGCAAAAGCGGAGGGAACACTGAAGCTTTCTTT | CASSKSGGNTEAFF